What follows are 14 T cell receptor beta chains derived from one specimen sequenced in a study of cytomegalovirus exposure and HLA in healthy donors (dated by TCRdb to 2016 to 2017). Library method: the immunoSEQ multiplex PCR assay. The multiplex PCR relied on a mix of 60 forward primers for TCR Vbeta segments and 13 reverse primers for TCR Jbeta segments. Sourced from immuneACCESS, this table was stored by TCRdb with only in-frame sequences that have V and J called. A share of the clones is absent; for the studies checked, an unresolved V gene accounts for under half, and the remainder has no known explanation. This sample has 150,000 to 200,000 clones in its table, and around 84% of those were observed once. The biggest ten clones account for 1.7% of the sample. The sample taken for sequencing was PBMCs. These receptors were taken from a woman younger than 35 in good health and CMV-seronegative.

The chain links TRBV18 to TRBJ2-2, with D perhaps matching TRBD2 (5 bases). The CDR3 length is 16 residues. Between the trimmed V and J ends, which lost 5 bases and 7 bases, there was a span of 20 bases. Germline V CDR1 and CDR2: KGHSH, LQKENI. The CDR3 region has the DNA TGTGCCAGCTCAAACATCCGGGGAGAGCAGAACGGGGAGCTGTTTTTT. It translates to CASSNIRGEQNGELFF.

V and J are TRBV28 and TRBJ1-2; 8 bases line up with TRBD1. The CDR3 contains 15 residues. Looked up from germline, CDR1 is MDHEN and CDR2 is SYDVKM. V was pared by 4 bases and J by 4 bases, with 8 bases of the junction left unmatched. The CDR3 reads CASSSPRQGSYGYTF. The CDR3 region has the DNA TGTGCCAGCAGTTCCCCGAGACAGGGGAGCTATGGCTACACCTTC.

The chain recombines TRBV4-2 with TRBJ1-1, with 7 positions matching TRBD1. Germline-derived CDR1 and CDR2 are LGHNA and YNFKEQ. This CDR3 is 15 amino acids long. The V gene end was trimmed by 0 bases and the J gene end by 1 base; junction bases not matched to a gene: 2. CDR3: CASSQEEGANTEAFF. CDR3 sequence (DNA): TGTGCCAGCAGCCAAGAGGAGGGGGCGAACACTGAAGCTTTCTTT.

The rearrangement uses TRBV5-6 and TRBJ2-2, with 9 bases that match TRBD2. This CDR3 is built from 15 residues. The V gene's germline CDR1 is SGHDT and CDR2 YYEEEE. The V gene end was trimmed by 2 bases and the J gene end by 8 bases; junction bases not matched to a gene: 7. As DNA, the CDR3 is TGTGCCAGCAGCTTTCCGGGACTAGCCGGGGGGGAGCTGTTTTTT. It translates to CASSFPGLAGGELFF.

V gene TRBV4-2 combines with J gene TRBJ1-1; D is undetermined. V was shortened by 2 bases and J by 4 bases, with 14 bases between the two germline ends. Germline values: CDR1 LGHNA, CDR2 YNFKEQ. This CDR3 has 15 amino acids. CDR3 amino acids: CASSQSGKDSTEAFF. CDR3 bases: TGTGCCAGCAGCCAATCGGGGAAGGATAGCACTGAAGCTTTCTTT.

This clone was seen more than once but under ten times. The CDR3 protein is CASRAGSSYNEQFF. In DNA form, the CDR3 reads TGTGCCAGCAGGGCCGGGAGCTCCTACAATGAGCAGTTCTTC. The J gene is TRBJ2-1, the V gene TRBV2, with TRBD2 as a possible D gene (6 bases). The germline V gene has CDR1 SNHLY and CDR2 FYNNEI. Trimming took 6 bases from V and 0 from J, leaving 9 bases between them. The CDR3 is 14 residues long.

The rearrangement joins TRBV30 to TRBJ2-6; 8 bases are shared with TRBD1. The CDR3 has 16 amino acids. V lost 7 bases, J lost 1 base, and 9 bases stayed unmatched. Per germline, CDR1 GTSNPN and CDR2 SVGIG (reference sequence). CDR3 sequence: CASPRGDRSGANVLTF. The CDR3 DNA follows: TGTGCCTCCCCGAGGGGGGACAGGTCTGGGGCCAACGTCCTGACTTTC.

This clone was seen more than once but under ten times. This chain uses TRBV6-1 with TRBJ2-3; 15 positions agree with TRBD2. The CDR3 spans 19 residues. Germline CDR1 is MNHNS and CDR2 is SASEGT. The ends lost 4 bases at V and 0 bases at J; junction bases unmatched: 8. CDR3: CASSVGLAGGPRSTDTQYF. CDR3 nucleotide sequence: TGTGCCAGCAGTGTAGGACTAGCGGGAGGGCCACGGAGCACAGATACGCAGTATTTT.

This CDR3 is CATSRESSGRGAKNIQYF. In DNA form, the CDR3 reads TGTGCCACCAGCAGAGAGTCTAGCGGGAGAGGAGCCAAAAACATTCAGTACTTC. The rearrangement links TRBV15 to TRBJ2-4; TRBD2 matches at 10 bases. Per the germline V gene, CDR1 is LNHNV and CDR2 is YYDKDF (reference sequence). J gave up 0 bases and V 0 bases, and 5 bases lay outside the gene matches. The CDR3 contains 18 residues.

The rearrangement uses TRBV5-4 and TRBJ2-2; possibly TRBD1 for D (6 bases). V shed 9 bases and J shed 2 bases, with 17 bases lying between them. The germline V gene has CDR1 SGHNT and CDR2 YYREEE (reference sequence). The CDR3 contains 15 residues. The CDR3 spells CATHLKGVNTGELFF. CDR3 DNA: TGTGCCACCCACTTAAAGGGGGTCAACACCGGGGAGCTGTTTTTT.

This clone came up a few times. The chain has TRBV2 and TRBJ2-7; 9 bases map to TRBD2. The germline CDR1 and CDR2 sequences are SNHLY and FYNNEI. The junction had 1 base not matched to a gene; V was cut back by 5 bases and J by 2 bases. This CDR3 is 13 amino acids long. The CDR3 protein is CASSRLAAYEQYV. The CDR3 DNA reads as TGTGCCAGCAGTCGACTAGCGGCCTACGAGCAGTACGTC.

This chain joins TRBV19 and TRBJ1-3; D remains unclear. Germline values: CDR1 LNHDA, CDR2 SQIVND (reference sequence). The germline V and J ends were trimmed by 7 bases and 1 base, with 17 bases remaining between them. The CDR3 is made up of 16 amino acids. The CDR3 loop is CASTPDGIGSGNTIYF. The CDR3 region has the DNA TGTGCCAGTACCCCGGACGGGATCGGGTCTGGAAACACCATATATTTT. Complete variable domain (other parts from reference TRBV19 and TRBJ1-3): DGGITQSPKYLFRKEGQNVTLSCEQNLNHDAMYWYRQDPGQGLRLIYYSQIVNDFQKGDIAEGYSVSREKKESFPLTVTSAQKNPTAFYLCASTPDGIGSGNTIYFGEGSWLTVV.

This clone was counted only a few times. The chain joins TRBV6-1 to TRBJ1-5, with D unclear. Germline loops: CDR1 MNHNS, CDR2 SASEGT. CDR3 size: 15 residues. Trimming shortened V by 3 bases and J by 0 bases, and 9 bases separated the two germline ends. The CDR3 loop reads CASSEQANSNQPQHF. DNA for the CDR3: TGTGCCAGCAGTGAGCAGGCTAATAGCAATCAGCCCCAGCATTTT.

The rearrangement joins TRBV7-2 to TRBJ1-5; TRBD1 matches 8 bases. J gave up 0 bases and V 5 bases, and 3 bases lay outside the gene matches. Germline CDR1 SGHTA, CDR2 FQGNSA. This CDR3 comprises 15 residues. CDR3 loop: CASSPTGDSNQPQHF. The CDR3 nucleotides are TGTGCCAGCAGCCCGACAGGGGATAGCAATCAGCCCCAGCATTTT.